The entry below describes one T cell receptor (beta chain). This sample stems from a study of blood T cell repertoires in COVID-19. Repertoires were generated with immunoSEQ multiplex PCR, while TCRdb's copy carries only in-frame clones and drops some. The sample lists approximately 80,000 clones; about 86% were seen once. Germline V CDR1 and CDR2: MNHNS, SASEGT. The CDR3 is made up of 15 amino acids. V lost 1 base to trimming and J lost 1 base; unmatched junction nucleotides: 0. The chain links TRBV6-1 to TRBJ2-2; 7 bases line up with TRBD1. Sequencing was carried out using peripheral blood. The sequence came from a man older than 75 with acute or convalescent COVID-19. CDR3 sequence (DNA): TGTGCCAGCAGTGAAGGGACAGGGAACACCGGGGAGCTGTTTTTT. Protein sequence: CASSEGTGNTGELFF.